The TCR beta chain described here comes from a study of blood T cell repertoires in COVID-19. Authors' data handling: The assay estimated nucleated cells by amplifying reference gene primers. TCRdb's table, derived via immunoSEQ multiplex PCR, lists solely in-frame clones and lacks some. V and J calls plus clone size are reproduced from that table; the DNA served to infer D and trimming. The table includes approximately 300,000 clones, nearly 90% detected once. Concerning this clone itself: Other nucleotide sequences from this sample produce the same CDR3.

Sequencing used peripheral blood. The clonotype comes from a woman in her thirties with COVID-19, enrolled during active disease.

This CDR3 reads CASSLVTGELFF. CDR3 in DNA: TGTGCCAGCAGTCTCGTCACCGGGGAGCTGTTTTTT. V and J are TRBV7-8 and TRBJ2-2; D not resolved. V lost 6 bases, J lost 4 bases, and 6 bases lay in between. The CDR3 sequence is 12 residues long. Germline V gene data show CDR1 as SGHVS and CDR2 as FQNEAQ.